The following is a T cell receptor (beta chain) sequence with its context. The sample comes from a study of identifying expanded T cells in peripheral blood. The ends were cut back, 6 bases at V and 5 bases at J, with 10 bases in the middle. This CDR3 contains 12 residues. The germline CDR1 and CDR2 sequences are MDHEN and SYDVKM. Sequencing was performed with immunoSEQ multiplex PCR; in TCRdb, only in-frame clones are kept and a portion is missing. The repertoire holds 75,000 to 100,000 clones, with about 89% as singletons. The source material was blood. The gene calls are TRBV28 and TRBJ2-5; TRBD2 might be the D (6 bases). The origin of this receptor is a person between 18 and 70 years old in good health. The CDR3 nucleotides are TGTGCCAGCAGACTAGCAGATGAGACCCAGTACTTC. It translates to CASRLADETQYF.